This T cell receptor (beta chain) was observed in a study of blood T cell repertoires in COVID-19. On the study more broadly: Donors in the United States, Italy and Spain gave samples during acute or convalescent COVID-19.

Clones were sequenced by immunoSEQ multiplex PCR, and TCRdb holds only the in-frame ones, with some missing. The data hold fewer than 75,000 clones, with just under 90% observed a single time. This CDR3 comprises 13 residues. Trimming left V 0 bases short and J 9 bases short, with 9 bases between. The germline V gene encodes CDR1 SGHDN and CDR2 FVKESK. The V call is TRBV14, the J call TRBJ2-1; D gene ambiguous. Sequencing input: peripheral blood. The receptor's source is a man in his fifties or sixties with acute or convalescent COVID-19. The CDR3 DNA follows: TGTGCCAGCAGCCAAGAGCTCGCCGGTGAGCAGTTCTTC. It yields the protein CASSQELAGEQFF.